The 29 T cell receptor beta chains presented below share a single source sample, sequenced in a study of T cell changes during pregnancy in multiple sclerosis. Method: immunoSEQ multiplex PCR; TCRdb's copy keeps in-frame clones and lacks some. The sample holds over 50,000 clones, 91% seen once. The source was peripheral blood, collected in the third trimester of pregnancy. Receptors originate from a female donor in good health, enrolled as a control in a pregnancy study.

V and J are TRBV27 and TRBJ2-6; 8 bases are a match to TRBD1. The V and J ends lost 5 bases and 1 base, in that order; junction bases with no gene match: 10. The germline V gene encodes CDR1 MNHEY and CDR2 SMNVEV (reference sequence). This CDR3 comprises 18 residues. CDR3 coding DNA: TGTGCCAGCAGTGGTAGTAGGCAGGGGGCGTCTGGGGCCAACGTCCTGACTTTC. As protein: CASSGSRQGASGANVLTF. Drawing the rest from reference TRBV27 and TRBJ2-6, the complete variable domain is EAQVTQNPRYLITVTGKKLTVTCSQNMNHEYMSWYRQDPGLGLRQIYYSMNVEVTDKGDVPEGYKVSRKEKRNFPLILESPSPNQTSLYFCASSGSRQGASGANVLTFGAGSRLTVL.

The genes are TRBV18 and TRBJ1-6; TRBD1 is a possible D gene (6 bases). Trimming took 4 bases from V and 10 from J, leaving 14 bases between them. CDR3 length: 14 residues. The germline V gene encodes CDR1 KGHSH and CDR2 LQKENI. The CDR3 here is CASSLWGQESPLHF. The CDR3 nucleotides read TGTGCCAGCTCACTGTGGGGGCAGGAATCACCCCTCCACTTT.

This chain joins TRBV19 and TRBJ1-2, with TRBD1 identical over 12 bases. Germline V gene lookup returns CDR1 LNHDA and CDR2 SQIVND (reference sequence). V trimming: 4 bases; J trimming: 5 bases; junction bases outside the gene matches: 8. The CDR3 covers 16 residues. The CDR3 loop reads CASSTPGQGARYGYTF. The CDR3 DNA reads as TGTGCCAGTAGTACGCCGGGACAGGGGGCGCGGTATGGCTACACCTTC.

The V call is TRBV7-2, the J call TRBJ2-5; D is possibly TRBD2 (6 bases). CDR1 is SGHTA, CDR2 FQGNSA, per germline. Trimming left V 1 base short and J 4 bases short, with 10 bases between. This CDR3 is built from 14 residues. The chain's CDR3 is CASSLVGGRETQYF. The CDR3 DNA follows: TGTGCCAGCAGCTTAGTGGGGGGTCGAGAGACCCAGTACTTC.

The gene calls are TRBV6-5 and TRBJ2-5; D is unclear. The CDR3 totals 13 residues. Germline CDR1 reads MNHEY; CDR2 reads SVGAGI. With 5 bases removed from V and 0 bases from J, the gap between germline ends came to 7 bases. CDR3 sequence reads: CASSARDQETQYF. The CDR3 bases are TGTGCCAGCAGTGCCCGGGACCAAGAGACCCAGTACTTC.

The chain couples TRBV27 to TRBJ2-4, with 8 bases aligning to TRBD1. CDR1 and CDR2 from the germline V gene are MNHEY and SMNVEV (reference sequence). The CDR3 runs to 14 residues. V dropped 4 bases and J dropped 8; count of bases not matched to a gene: 7. The CDR3 nucleotides read TGTGCCAGCAGTTGGGGGACAGGAGGAGACATTCAGTACTTC. Amino acids: CASSWGTGGDIQYF.

The genes are TRBV2 and TRBJ2-3; a weak D match, TRBD2 (7 bases). Trimming left V 9 bases short and J 2 bases short, with 12 bases between. The length of the CDR3 is 13 residues. Looked up from germline, CDR1 is SNHLY and CDR2 is FYNNEI. CDR3 DNA: TGTGCCAGTGCCGGGGGGCCCACAGATACGCAGTATTTT. Amino acid sequence: CASAGGPTDTQYF.

This clone has just one count. The V call is TRBV4-1, the J call TRBJ2-1; the match to TRBD1 covers 7 bases. This CDR3 spans 14 amino acids. The germline V gene has CDR1 MGHRA and CDR2 YSYEKL. V lost 4 bases, J lost 3 bases, and 3 bases stayed unmatched. This chain's CDR3 is CASSPAGGYNEQFF. In DNA form, the CDR3 reads TGCGCCAGCAGCCCCGCAGGGGGCTACAATGAGCAGTTCTTC.

The V gene is TRBV11-1, the J gene TRBJ1-1, with a tentative D call TRBD1 (5 bases). This CDR3 spans 14 amino acids. Germline V gene sequence: CDR1 SGHAT, CDR2 FQDESV (reference sequence). The V and J ends lost 2 bases and 7 bases respectively, with 14 bases between them. The CDR3 DNA is TGTGCCAGCAGCTTACGGGTCAGGGTTCATGAAGCTTTCTTT. Residues: CASSLRVRVHEAFF.

The V call is TRBV4-1, the J call TRBJ2-3, with TRBD1 as a possible D gene (5 bases). Germline V gene data show CDR1 as MGHRA and CDR2 as YSYEKL. The V gene lost 0 bases and the J gene lost 2 bases, with 15 bases spanning the gap. CDR3 length: 17 amino acids. The CDR3 coding sequence is TGCGCCAGCAGCCAAGAAGACTTCCAGGGTACCACAGATACGCAGTATTTT. Translation gives CASSQEDFQGTTDTQYF.

The chain uses TRBV4-2 and TRBJ1-3; D not resolved. V was cut by 0 bases and J by 1 base, with 7 bases left in between. There are 15 residues in the CDR3. CDR1 and CDR2 (germline): LGHNA, YNFKEQ. The CDR3: CASSQDAGSGNTIYF. CDR3 DNA sequence: TGTGCCAGCAGCCAAGATGCGGGGTCTGGAAACACCATATATTTT.

This clone was recorded only once. The genes are TRBV5-1 and TRBJ1-1; 8 bases match TRBD1. The V gene's germline CDR1 is SGHRS and CDR2 YFSETQ. With V trimmed by 3 bases and J by 1 base, 8 bases remained unmatched. This CDR3 spans 16 amino acids. CDR3 loop: CASSSGQALGNTEAFF. In nucleotides, the CDR3 is TGCGCCAGCAGCTCGGGACAGGCTTTGGGGAACACTGAAGCTTTCTTT.

The chain employs TRBV19 and TRBJ1-2, with D possibly being TRBD1 (6 bases). Deletions cut 5 bases from V and 6 bases from J, with 10 bases between. Germline-derived CDR1 and CDR2 are LNHDA and SQIVND (reference sequence). The CDR3 loop spans 12 amino acids. CDR3 protein: CASSPGVNGYTF. In DNA, the CDR3 is TGTGCCAGTAGTCCAGGGGTGAATGGCTACACCTTC.

The chain joins TRBV7-6 to TRBJ2-1, with 9 bases identical to TRBD2. The CDR3 is 17 amino acids. The V gene's germline CDR1 is SGHVS and CDR2 FNYEAQ. The trim removed 5 bases at V and 7 bases at J, leaving 15 bases unmatched. The CDR3 sequence: CASSQEFGSGGGNEQFF. The CDR3 DNA follows: TGTGCCAGCAGCCAGGAGTTTGGTAGCGGGGGAGGGAATGAGCAGTTCTTC.

The chain recombines TRBV5-4 with TRBJ2-6; no reliable D call. The CDR3 sequence is 17 residues long. Germline V gene data show CDR1 as SGHNT and CDR2 as YYREEE (reference sequence). V was cut by 4 bases and J by 1 base, with 15 bases left in between. The CDR3 sequence is CASSTQSGRSGANVLTF. The CDR3 coding sequence is TGTGCCAGCAGCACGCAGAGTGGGCGATCTGGGGCCAACGTCCTGACTTTC.

The chain employs TRBV6-5 and TRBJ2-7; D is ambiguous. The CDR3 is 14 amino acids. The germline V gene encodes CDR1 MNHEY and CDR2 SVGAGI. V lost 2 bases to trimming and J lost 4 bases, with 12 bases between them. For the CDR3, the DNA is TGTGCCAGCAGTTACACGCGTGCCGGGTACGAGCAGTACTTC. Translated: CASSYTRAGYEQYF.

The chain joins TRBV11-3 to TRBJ1-2; 9 nucleotides align to TRBD1. V lost 5 bases and J lost 2; bases outside the gene matches: 9. The CDR3 has 16 residues. Germline CDR1 SGHNT, CDR2 YENEEA. The CDR3 sequence is CASSQGGTGPNYGYTF. CDR3 in DNA: TGTGCCAGCAGCCAGGGAGGGACAGGGCCAAACTATGGCTACACCTTC.

The gene calls are TRBV28 and TRBJ1-1; TRBD1 matches 7 bases. V gave up 5 bases and J gave up 7 bases; unmatched junction bases: 4. Germline V CDR1 and CDR2: MDHEN, SYDVKM. The CDR3 spans 12 residues. CDR3 region: CASSEDRVEAFF. CDR3 sequence (DNA): TGTGCCAGCAGTGAAGACAGGGTTGAAGCTTTCTTT.

V usage is TRBV29-1 and J usage is TRBJ1-1, with D possibly matching TRBD1 (5 bases). Deletions cut 4 bases from V and 1 base from J, with 19 bases between. The CDR3 loop spans 16 amino acids. CDR1 and CDR2 (germline): SQVTM, ANQGSEA. The CDR3 is CSVVGLRKDRNTEAFF. In DNA, the CDR3 is TGCAGCGTTGTAGGGTTACGTAAAGACAGGAACACTGAAGCTTTCTTT.

The chain links TRBV28 to TRBJ1-4, with 8 bases aligning to TRBD1. The junction had 6 bases not matched to a gene; V was cut back by 5 bases and J by 7 bases. Germline V gene lookup returns CDR1 MDHEN and CDR2 SYDVKM. This CDR3 is 14 amino acids long. The CDR3 spells CASSLDRVGEKLFF. CDR3 DNA sequence: TGTGCCAGCAGTCTGGACAGGGTTGGTGAAAAACTGTTTTTT. The variable domain in full, with the rest retrieved from reference TRBV28 and TRBJ1-4, is DVKVTQSSRYLVKRTGEKVFLECVQDMDHENMFWYRQDPGLGLRLIYFSYDVKMKEKGDIPEGYSVSREKKERFSLILESASTNQTSMYLCASSLDRVGEKLFFGSGTQLSVL.

This clone was detected only once. The rearrangement joins TRBV5-5 to TRBJ1-5, with D unclear. Per germline, CDR1 SGHKS and CDR2 YYEKEE (reference sequence). V lost 0 bases, J lost 6 bases, and 10 bases lay in between. CDR3 size: 14 residues. The DNA of the CDR3 is TGTGCCAGCAGCTTGGTTGTAGGGAGTCAGCCCCAGCATTTT. Translated: CASSLVVGSQPQHF. The complete variable domain, with remaining parts taken from reference TRBV5-5 and TRBJ1-5, reads DAGVTQSPTHLIKTRGQQVTLRCSPISGHKSVSWYQQVLGQGPQFIFQYYEKEERGRGNFPDRFSARQFPNYSSELNVNALLLGDSALYLCASSLVVGSQPQHFGDGTRLSIL.

The rearrangement uses TRBV5-4 and TRBJ2-3; D perhaps matches TRBD1 (6 bases). Germline values: CDR1 SGHNT, CDR2 YYREEE (reference sequence). The length of the CDR3 is 11 residues. With 4 bases removed from V and 6 bases from J, the gap between germline ends came to 6 bases. CDR3 coding DNA: TGTGCCAGCAGCGGACAGGATACGCAGTATTTT. It specifies CASSGQDTQYF.

The rearrangement uses TRBV4-2 and TRBJ2-4; 14 bases line up with TRBD2. Germline CDR1 is LGHNA and CDR2 is YNFKEQ. Trimming cost V 0 bases and J 1 base; bases outside gene matches: 11. The CDR3 loop spans 21 amino acids. The DNA for the CDR3 is TGTGCCAGCAGCCAAGAGAGGGGGACTAGCGGGGGCTCGAGGGCCAAAAACATTCAGTACTTC. Its translation is CASSQERGTSGGSRAKNIQYF.

There are a few counts of this clone. This chain joins TRBV6-4 and TRBJ2-3, with 11 bases fitting TRBD2. V shed 0 bases, J shed 4 bases, and the junction held 0 bases outside the gene matches. The CDR3 is made up of 15 amino acids. Germline assignment: CDR1 MRHNA and CDR2 SNTAGT. CDR3 sequence (DNA): TGTGCCAGCAGTGACTCTAGCGGGGGGGCAGATACGCAGTATTTT. Encoded protein: CASSDSSGGADTQYF.

V and J are TRBV7-8 and TRBJ1-5, with D possibly matching TRBD1 (6 bases). The CDR3 spans 14 residues. CDR1 is SGHVS and CDR2 is FQNEAQ in the germline V gene. Deletions cut 4 bases from V and 1 base from J, with 8 bases between. CDR3: CASSSGGSNQPQHF. The CDR3 DNA sequence: TGTGCCAGCAGCTCTGGGGGCAGCAATCAGCCCCAGCATTTT.

The gene calls are TRBV7-9 and TRBJ2-3, with D tentatively TRBD2 (6 bases). The ends were cut back, 10 bases at V and 4 bases at J, with 9 bases in the middle. The CDR3 is 11 amino acids. The V gene's germline CDR1 is SEHNR and CDR2 FQNEAQ (reference sequence). CDR3 sequence: CAIRRADTQYF. The CDR3 bases are TGTGCCATAAGGAGGGCAGATACGCAGTATTTT. The full variable domain, in which reference TRBV7-9 and TRBJ2-3 provide the parts outside the CDR3, is DTGVSQNPRHKITKRGQNVTFRCDPISEHNRLYWYRQTLGQGPEFLTYFQNEAQLEKSRLLSDRFSAERPKGSFSTLEIQRTEQGDSAMYLCAIRRADTQYFGPGTRLTVL.

The rearrangement links TRBV19 to TRBJ2-5, with 9 bases identical to TRBD1. V lost 7 bases to trimming and J lost 3 bases; unmatched junction nucleotides: 3. Germline CDR1 reads LNHDA; CDR2 reads SQIVND (reference sequence). The CDR3 is 13 amino acids. CDR3 bases: TGTGCCAGTACTCGGGACAGGGAAGAGACCCAGTACTTC. This gives the protein CASTRDREETQYF.

The chain couples TRBV4-1 to TRBJ2-7, with D maybe TRBD1 (6 bases). Per germline, CDR1 MGHRA and CDR2 YSYEKL. The CDR3 is made up of 14 amino acids. The V and J ends lost 4 bases and 2 bases respectively, with 12 bases between them. CDR3 nucleotide sequence: TGCGCCAGCAGCCCGAGTGGGGACACCTACGAGCAGTACTTC. It specifies CASSPSGDTYEQYF.

This clone is categorized as medium-sized. The rearrangement links TRBV7-9 to TRBJ2-5; 8 bases fit TRBD1. The J segment lost 2 bases and the V segment lost 4 bases, leaving 3 bases of the junction unmatched. Germline CDR1 reads SEHNR; CDR2 reads FQNEAQ (reference sequence). This CDR3 has 14 residues. The chain's CDR3 is CASSSWDRQETQYF. The CDR3 coding sequence is TGTGCCAGCAGCTCGTGGGACAGGCAAGAGACCCAGTACTTC.